This paragraph covers one T cell receptor beta chain sequence. This CDR3 contains 14 residues. Germline V lookup: CDR1 MNHNY, CDR2 SVGAGI (reference sequence). Trimming stripped 7 bases from V and 1 base from J, with 8 bases between. In the authors' workflow: From reference gene primer amplification, estimates of nucleated cell counts were derived. Method: immunoSEQ multiplex PCR; TCRdb's copy keeps in-frame clones and lacks some. D and trimming come from the DNA, and the V and J calls and clone size come from that table. Of under 90,000 clones listed, roughly 88% are singletons. The data are from a study of blood T cell repertoires in COVID-19. Study information: Collection of acute and convalescent COVID-19 samples took place in the United States, Italy and Spain. T cells, B-cell-depleted T cells, or PBMCs supplied cDNA or gDNA.

The clonotype was recovered from a man in his 70s with active or convalescent COVID-19. The sample consisted of peripheral blood. V usage is TRBV6-6 and J usage is TRBJ1-6; D not certain. DNA for the CDR3: TGTGCCAGCACCCTCAGTTCCTATAATTCACCCCTCCACTTT. This encodes CASTLSSYNSPLHF.